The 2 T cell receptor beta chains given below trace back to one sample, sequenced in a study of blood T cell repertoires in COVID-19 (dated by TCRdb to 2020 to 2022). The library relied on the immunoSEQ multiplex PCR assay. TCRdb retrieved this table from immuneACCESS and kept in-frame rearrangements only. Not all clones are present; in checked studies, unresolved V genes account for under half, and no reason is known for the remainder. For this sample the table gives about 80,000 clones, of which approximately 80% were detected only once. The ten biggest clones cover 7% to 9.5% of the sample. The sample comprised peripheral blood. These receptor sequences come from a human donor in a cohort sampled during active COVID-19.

CDR3 coding DNA: TGTGCCAGCAGCGTCAACACAGGCCAAGAGACCCAGTACTTC. Amino acids: CASSVNTGQETQYF. This sequence joins TRBV9 and TRBJ2-5, with D possibly TRBD1 on 5 matching bases. This CDR3 contains 14 residues. Germline values: CDR1 SGDLS, CDR2 YYNGEE. Trimming cost V 2 bases and J 1 base, with 9 bases left between them.

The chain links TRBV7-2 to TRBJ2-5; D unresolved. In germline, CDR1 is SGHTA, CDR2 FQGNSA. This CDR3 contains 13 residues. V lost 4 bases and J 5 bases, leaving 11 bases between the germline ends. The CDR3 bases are TGTGCCAGCAGCTACATTTTCGGGGAGACCCAGTACTTC. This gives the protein CASSYIFGETQYF.